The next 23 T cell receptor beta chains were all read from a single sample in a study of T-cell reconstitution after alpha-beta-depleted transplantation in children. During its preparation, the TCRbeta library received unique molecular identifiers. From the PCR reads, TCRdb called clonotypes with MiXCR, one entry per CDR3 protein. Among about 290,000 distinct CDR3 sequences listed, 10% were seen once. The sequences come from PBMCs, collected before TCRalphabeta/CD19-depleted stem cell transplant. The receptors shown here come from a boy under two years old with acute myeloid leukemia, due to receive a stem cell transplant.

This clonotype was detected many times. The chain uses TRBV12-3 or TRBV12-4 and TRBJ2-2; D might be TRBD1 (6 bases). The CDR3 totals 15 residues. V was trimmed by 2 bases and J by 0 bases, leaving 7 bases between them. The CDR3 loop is CASSLRQANTGELFF. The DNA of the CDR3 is TGTGCCAGCAGTTTAAGACAGGCGAACACCGGGGAGCTGTTTTTT.

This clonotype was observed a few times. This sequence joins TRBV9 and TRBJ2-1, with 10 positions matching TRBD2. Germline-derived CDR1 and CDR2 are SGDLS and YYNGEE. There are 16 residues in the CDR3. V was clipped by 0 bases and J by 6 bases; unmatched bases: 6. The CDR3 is CASSVELAGAPNEQFF. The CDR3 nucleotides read TGTGCCAGCAGCGTAGAGCTAGCGGGGGCCCCCAATGAGCAGTTCTTC.

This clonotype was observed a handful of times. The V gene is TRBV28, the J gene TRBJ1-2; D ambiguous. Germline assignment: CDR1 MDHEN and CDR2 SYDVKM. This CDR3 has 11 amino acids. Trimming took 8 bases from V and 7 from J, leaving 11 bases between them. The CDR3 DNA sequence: TGTGCCAGCTACAGTATGGGTGGCTACACCTTC. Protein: CASYSMGGYTF.

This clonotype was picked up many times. The CDR3 protein is CASSLYLQRGSNEQFF. CDR3 in DNA: TGTGCCAGCAGTTTATATCTCCAGCGGGGCAGCAATGAGCAGTTCTTC. The V call is TRBV28, the J call TRBJ2-1, with 7 bases matching TRBD2. This CDR3 contains 16 residues. Germline trimming cut 1 base from V and 6 bases from J; bases unmatched to any gene: 9. Germline-derived CDR1 and CDR2 are MDHEN and SYDVKM.

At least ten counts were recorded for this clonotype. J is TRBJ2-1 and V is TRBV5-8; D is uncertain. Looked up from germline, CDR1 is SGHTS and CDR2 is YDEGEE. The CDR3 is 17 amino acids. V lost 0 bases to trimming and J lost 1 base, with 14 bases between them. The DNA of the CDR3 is TGTGCCAGCAGCTTGGTAGTCGTCCTAGATTCCTACAATGAGCAGTTCTTC. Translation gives CASSLVVVLDSYNEQFF.

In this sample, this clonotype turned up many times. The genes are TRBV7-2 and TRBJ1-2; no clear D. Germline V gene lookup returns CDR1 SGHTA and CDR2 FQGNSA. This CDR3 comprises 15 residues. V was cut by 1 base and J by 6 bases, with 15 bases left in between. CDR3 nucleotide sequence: TGTGCCAGCAGCTTAGTTTTGGGAGGCGGTGATGGCTACACCTTC. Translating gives CASSLVLGGGDGYTF.

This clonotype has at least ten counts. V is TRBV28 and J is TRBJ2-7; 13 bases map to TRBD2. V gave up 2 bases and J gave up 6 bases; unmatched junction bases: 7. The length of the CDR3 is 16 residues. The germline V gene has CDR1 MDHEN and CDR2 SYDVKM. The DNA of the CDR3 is TGTGCCAGCAGTTTAGGCACTAGCGGGGGGGGTTTCGAGCAGTACTTC. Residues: CASSLGTSGGGFEQYF.

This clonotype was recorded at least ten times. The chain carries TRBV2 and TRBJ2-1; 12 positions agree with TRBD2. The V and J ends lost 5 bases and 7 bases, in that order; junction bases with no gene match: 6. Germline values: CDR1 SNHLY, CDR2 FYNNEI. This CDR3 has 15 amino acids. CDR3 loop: CASSSLAGGQNEQFF. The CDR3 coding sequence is TGTGCCAGCAGTAGCCTAGCGGGGGGGCAGAATGAGCAGTTCTTC.

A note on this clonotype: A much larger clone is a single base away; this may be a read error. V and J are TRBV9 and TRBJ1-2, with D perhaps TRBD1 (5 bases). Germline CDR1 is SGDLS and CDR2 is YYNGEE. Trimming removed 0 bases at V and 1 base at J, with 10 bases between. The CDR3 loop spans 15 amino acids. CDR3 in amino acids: CASSVGQNNNYGYTF. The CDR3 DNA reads TGTGCCAGCAGCGTAGGACAGAACAATAACTATGGCTACACCTTC.

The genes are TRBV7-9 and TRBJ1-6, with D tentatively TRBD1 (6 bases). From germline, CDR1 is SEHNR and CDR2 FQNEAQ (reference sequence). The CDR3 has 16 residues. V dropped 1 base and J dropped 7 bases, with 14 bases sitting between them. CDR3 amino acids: CASSLGLAGANSPLHF. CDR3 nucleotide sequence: TGTGCCAGCAGCTTAGGGCTGGCAGGGGCGAATTCACCCCTCCACTTT.

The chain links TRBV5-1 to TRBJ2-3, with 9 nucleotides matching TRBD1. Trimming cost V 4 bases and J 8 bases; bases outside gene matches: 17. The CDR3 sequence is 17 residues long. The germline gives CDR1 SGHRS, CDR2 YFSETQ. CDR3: CASSPGTGLSPPGTQYF. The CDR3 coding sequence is TGCGCCAGCAGCCCCGGGACAGGGTTATCCCCCCCGGGTACGCAGTATTTT.

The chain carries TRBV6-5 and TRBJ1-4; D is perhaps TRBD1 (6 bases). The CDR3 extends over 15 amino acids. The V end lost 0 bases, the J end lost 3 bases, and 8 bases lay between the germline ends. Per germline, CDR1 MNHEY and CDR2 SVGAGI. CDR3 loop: CASSYSGAANEKLFF. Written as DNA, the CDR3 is TGTGCCAGCAGTTACTCGGGGGCTGCTAATGAAAAACTGTTTTTT.

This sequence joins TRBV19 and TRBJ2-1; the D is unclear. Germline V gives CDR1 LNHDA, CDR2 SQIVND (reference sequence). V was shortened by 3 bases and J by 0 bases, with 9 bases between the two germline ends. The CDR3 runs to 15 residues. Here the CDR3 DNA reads TGTGCCAGTAGTATTGTCCTAGACTCCTACAATGAGCAGTTCTTC. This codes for CASSIVLDSYNEQFF.

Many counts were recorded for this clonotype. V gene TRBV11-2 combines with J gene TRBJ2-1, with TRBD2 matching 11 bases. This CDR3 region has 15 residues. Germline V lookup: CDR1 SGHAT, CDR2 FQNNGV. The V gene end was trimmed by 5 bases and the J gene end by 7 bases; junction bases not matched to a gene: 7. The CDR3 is CASSPTSGSRNEQFF. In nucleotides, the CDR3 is TGTGCCAGCAGCCCTACTAGCGGGAGTAGGAATGAGCAGTTCTTC.

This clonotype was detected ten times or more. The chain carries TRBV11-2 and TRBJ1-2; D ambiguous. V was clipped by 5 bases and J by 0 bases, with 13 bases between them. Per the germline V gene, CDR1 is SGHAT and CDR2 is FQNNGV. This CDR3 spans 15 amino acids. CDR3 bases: TGTGCCAGCAGCAGTGCCGGATCAGCTAACTATGGCTACACCTTC. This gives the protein CASSSAGSANYGYTF.

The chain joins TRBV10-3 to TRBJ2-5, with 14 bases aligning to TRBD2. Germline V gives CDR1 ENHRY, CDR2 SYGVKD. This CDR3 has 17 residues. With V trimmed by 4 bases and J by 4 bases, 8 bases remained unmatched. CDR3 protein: CAISAGTSGSTGETQYF. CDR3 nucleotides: TGTGCCATCAGTGCGGGGACTAGCGGGAGTACTGGAGAGACCCAGTACTTC.

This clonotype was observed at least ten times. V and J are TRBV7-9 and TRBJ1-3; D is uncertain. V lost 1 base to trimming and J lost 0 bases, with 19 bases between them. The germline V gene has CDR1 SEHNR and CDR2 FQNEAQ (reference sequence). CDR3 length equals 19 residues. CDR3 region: CASSLGRVAVLPSGNTIYF. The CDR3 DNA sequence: TGTGCCAGCAGCTTAGGAAGAGTGGCAGTCCTCCCCTCTGGAAACACCATATATTTT.

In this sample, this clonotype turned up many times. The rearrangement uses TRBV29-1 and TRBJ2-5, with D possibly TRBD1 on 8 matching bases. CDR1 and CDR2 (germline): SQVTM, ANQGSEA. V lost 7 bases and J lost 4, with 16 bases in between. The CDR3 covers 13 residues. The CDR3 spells CSARTGRVETQYF. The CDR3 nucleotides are TGCAGCGCCCGGACAGGGAGGGTAGAGACCCAGTACTTC.

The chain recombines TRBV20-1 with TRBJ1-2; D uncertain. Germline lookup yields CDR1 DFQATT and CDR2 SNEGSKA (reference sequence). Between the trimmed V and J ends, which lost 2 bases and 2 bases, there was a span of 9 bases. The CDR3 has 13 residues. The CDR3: CSARWTVNYGYTF. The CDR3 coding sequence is TGCAGTGCTAGATGGACGGTCAACTATGGCTACACCTTC.

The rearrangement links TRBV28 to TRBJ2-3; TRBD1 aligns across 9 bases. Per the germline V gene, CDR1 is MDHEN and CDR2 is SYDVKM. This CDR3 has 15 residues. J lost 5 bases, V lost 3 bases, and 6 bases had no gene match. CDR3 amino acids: CASSFAGTGRDTQYF. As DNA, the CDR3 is TGTGCCAGCAGTTTTGCCGGGACAGGGAGAGATACGCAGTATTTT.

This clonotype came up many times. The CDR3, as DNA: TGTGCCAGCAGTTTAGAGCCGGCAGGGGTTTCACACGAGCAGTACTTC. This translates into CASSLEPAGVSHEQYF. The J gene is TRBJ2-7, the V gene TRBV12-3 or TRBV12-4, with D perhaps matching TRBD1 (6 bases). The V end lost 1 base, the J end lost 5 bases, and 18 bases lay between the germline ends. There are 16 residues in the CDR3.

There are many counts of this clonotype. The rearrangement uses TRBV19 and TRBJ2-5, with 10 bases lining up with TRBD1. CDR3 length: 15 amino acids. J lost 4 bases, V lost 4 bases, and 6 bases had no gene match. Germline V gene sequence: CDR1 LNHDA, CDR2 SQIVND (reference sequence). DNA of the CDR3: TGTGCCAGTAGTAGAGGGGGACAGGGGAGAGAGACCCAGTACTTC. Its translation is CASSRGGQGRETQYF.

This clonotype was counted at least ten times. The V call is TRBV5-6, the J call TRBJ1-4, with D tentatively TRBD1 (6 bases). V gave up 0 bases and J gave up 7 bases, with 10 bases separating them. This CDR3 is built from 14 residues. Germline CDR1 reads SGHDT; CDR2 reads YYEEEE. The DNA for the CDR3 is TGTGCCAGCAGCTTGGCCGGGGGCGGTGAAAAACTGTTTTTT. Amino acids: CASSLAGGGEKLFF. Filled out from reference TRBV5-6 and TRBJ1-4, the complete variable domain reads DAGVTQSPTHLIKTRGQQVTLRCSPKSGHDTVSWYQQALGQGPQFIFQYYEEEERQRGNFPDRFSGHQFPNYSSELNVNALLLGDSALYLCASSLAGGGEKLFFGSGTQLSVL.